This T cell receptor (beta chain) was recovered during a study of T cells in women clearing cervical HPV infection. The overall study: Donors had HPV16-related CIN3 or worse; 2 had invasive cancer.

Profiling relied on immunoSEQ multiplex PCR, and the TCRdb table lists in-frame clones only, not all of them. Here the sample table reports roughly 37,000 clones. As to this clone: Read data end 3 residues before the CDR3 end; the end is taken from the germline J gene.

Germline V gene sequence: CDR1 SGHRS, CDR2 YFSETQ. The CDR3 has 14 amino acids. This chain joins TRBV5-1 and TRBJ2-4; no firm D call. The clonotype originates from a woman between 18 and 70 years old with a cervical HPV16 infection that either progressed to CIN3+ or cleared (not recorded which). Input material: blood buffy coat. The part of the CDR3 DNA that was read is TGCGCCAGCAGCTTAATTCCGAGCGATCAGCCT. Protein sequence: CASSLIPSDQP. The complete CDR3 sequence is CASSLIPSDQPQYF. The entire variable domain, with the rest obtained from reference TRBV5-1 and TRBJ2-4, is as follows: KAGVTQTPRYLIKTRGQQVTLSCSPISGHRSVSWYQQTPGQGLQFLFEYFSETQRNKGNFPGRFSGRQFSNSRSEMNVSTLELGDSALYLCASSLIPSDQPQYFGAGTRLSVL.